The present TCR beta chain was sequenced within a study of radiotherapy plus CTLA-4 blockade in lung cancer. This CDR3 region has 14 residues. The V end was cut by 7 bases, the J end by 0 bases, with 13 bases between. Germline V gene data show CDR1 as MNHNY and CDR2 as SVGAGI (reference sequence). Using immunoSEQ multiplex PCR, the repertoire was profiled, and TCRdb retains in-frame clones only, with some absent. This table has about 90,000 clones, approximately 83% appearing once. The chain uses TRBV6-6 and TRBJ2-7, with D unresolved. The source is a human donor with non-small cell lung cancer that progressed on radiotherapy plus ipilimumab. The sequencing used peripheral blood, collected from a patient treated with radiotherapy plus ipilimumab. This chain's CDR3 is CASTVGPGSYEQYF. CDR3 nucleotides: TGTGCCAGCACCGTAGGGCCAGGCTCCTACGAGCAGTACTTC.